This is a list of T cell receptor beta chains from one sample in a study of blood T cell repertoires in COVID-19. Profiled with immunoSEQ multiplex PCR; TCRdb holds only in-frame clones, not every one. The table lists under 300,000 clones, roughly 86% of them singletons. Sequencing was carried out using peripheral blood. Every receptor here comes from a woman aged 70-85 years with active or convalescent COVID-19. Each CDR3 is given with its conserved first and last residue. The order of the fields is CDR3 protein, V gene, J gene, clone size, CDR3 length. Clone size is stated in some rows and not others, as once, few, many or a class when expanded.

CSASIGRAGSPLHF	TRBV20-1	TRBJ1-6	.	14
CASSSEGLSGYTF	TRBV5-4	TRBJ1-2	.	13
CASSLGQGNTIYF	TRBV11-2	TRBJ1-3	.	13
CASSDQEDYGYTF	TRBV2	TRBJ1-2	few	13
CASRPRRTDTQYF	TRBV6-6	TRBJ2-3	.	13
CASSYPLRDFQETQYF	TRBV6-2/TRBV6-3	TRBJ2-5	.	16
CASSLSVSGLNSPLHF	TRBV7-2	TRBJ1-6	.	16
CSASSLLSGTGRTGELFF	TRBV20-1	TRBJ2-2	.	18
CASSLPRVGEAFF	TRBV7-9	TRBJ1-1	.	13
CASSSTSSGNEQYF	TRBV2	TRBJ2-7	.	14
CAISESAPGQGAHEQYF	TRBV10-3	TRBJ2-7	.	17
CASSEETDSQETQYF	TRBV2	TRBJ2-5	.	15
CASSKPGIGNQPQHF	TRBV7-9	TRBJ1-5	.	15
CASRGGASYYEQFF	TRBV7-2	TRBJ2-1	.	14
CASSYRQTYEQYF	TRBV6-5	TRBJ2-7	.	13
CASSLPNQGSREAFF	TRBV5-6	TRBJ1-1	.	15
CASSPGGASEQYF	TRBV7-9	TRBJ2-7	.	13
CSASRTGGSEAFF	TRBV20-1	TRBJ1-1	.	13
CASSPSGLAGSSDTQYF	TRBV4-3	TRBJ2-3	.	17
CASSSGGMTDTQYF	TRBV19	TRBJ2-3	.	14
CSASIKETQYF	TRBV20-1	TRBJ2-5	.	11
CASSFRVTPSPLHF	TRBV9	TRBJ1-6	.	14
CASSQAGENRNTEAFF	TRBV3-1/TRBV3-2	TRBJ1-1	.	16
CASSLFYGAGDTQYF	TRBV7-2	TRBJ2-3	.	15
CASSSHRGEAFF	TRBV5-6	TRBJ1-1	once	12
CASDRGGDEAFF	TRBV6-6	TRBJ1-1	once	12
CASSFGDSEQYF	TRBV12-3/TRBV12-4	TRBJ2-7	.	12
CASSSQFGRAFF	TRBV5-1	TRBJ1-1	.	12
CASTPDGYEQYF	TRBV19	TRBJ2-7	once	12
CATAPGQFYEQYF	TRBV6-5	TRBJ2-7	.	13
CATSDSQRWRTGGYGYTF	TRBV24-1	TRBJ1-2	.	18
CASSSFGRNTEAFF	TRBV7-9	TRBJ1-1	.	14
CASRAGTGRETQYF	TRBV2	TRBJ2-5	few	14
CASSPTGDGNTIYF	TRBV18	TRBJ1-3	.	14
CASSPRTGVMNTEAFF	TRBV7-8	TRBJ1-1	.	16
CSVAPTSGGTGELFF	TRBV29-1	TRBJ2-2	.	15
CASGTTLSEAFF	TRBV19	TRBJ1-1	.	12
CASSISRRGGRTDTQYF	TRBV19	TRBJ2-3	.	17
CASSIGDVSSPLHF	TRBV19	TRBJ1-6	.	14
CASSFQRGSIWDEQFF	TRBV27	TRBJ2-1	.	16
CASRRAGGPGEQYF	TRBV6-5	TRBJ2-7	.	14
CASSPRKGGTEAFF	TRBV7-9	TRBJ1-1	once	14
CASNGVTEINEQFF	TRBV19	TRBJ2-1	.	14
CASSIGTVPGGYEQYF	TRBV19	TRBJ2-7	.	16
CASKETENTGELFF	TRBV5-1	TRBJ2-2	.	14
CASSPHRQGNTEAFF	TRBV7-9	TRBJ1-1	.	15
CASSYGATNEKLFF	TRBV19	TRBJ1-4	.	14
CATTRGQNTEAFF	TRBV10-1	TRBJ1-1	.	13
CASSVTGNNQPQHF	TRBV9	TRBJ1-5	.	14
CAIRNMNTEAFF	TRBV10-3	TRBJ1-1	.	12
CASSQDPSTGRSGNTIYF	TRBV4-2	TRBJ1-3	.	18
CATSDLVGGDTQYF	TRBV24-1	TRBJ2-3	.	14
CASSLGYSGRGGNTIYF	TRBV5-1	TRBJ1-3	.	17